One T cell receptor (beta chain) is described in this entry. This CDR3 has 14 amino acids. Germline loops: CDR1 LNHDA, CDR2 SQIVND (reference sequence). Losses at the gene ends were 3 bases for V and 1 base for J; bases not matched to a gene: 2. The source of the sample is a study of technical replicates of blood from several donors. Measured with immunoSEQ multiplex PCR; TCRdb has only the in-frame clones, and not every one. The repertoire consists of approximately 81,000 clones, with about 81% occurring once and the leading ten covering around 3.9%. The clonotype originates from a human donor in good health. Some clones in this sample may be carry-over from other donors' samples. V and J are TRBV19 and TRBJ2-7; 8 positions agree with TRBD1. Sequencing used PBMCs. The chain's CDR3 is CASSMTGESYEQYF. The CDR3 nucleotides are TGTGCCAGTAGTATGACAGGGGAATCCTACGAGCAGTACTTC.